This entry describes one T cell receptor (beta chain). The PCR employed 60 Vbeta primers together with 13 Jbeta primers. Generated by immunoSEQ multiplex PCR, the TCRdb table keeps only in-frame clones and is missing some. The sample holds over 140,000 clones, approximately 80% seen once. This CDR3 is built from 15 residues. Germline V lookup: CDR1 SGHVS, CDR2 FQNEAQ. With V trimmed by 5 bases and J by 5 bases, 10 bases remained unmatched. The data are from a study of cytomegalovirus exposure and HLA in healthy donors. Each donor's status was that of a healthy bone marrow donor. Source material: PBMCs. The J gene is TRBJ1-2, the V gene TRBV7-8; TRBD1 agrees at 8 bases. The receptor's source is a man aged 25-45 years in good health and CMV-seropositive. Written as DNA, the CDR3 is TGTGCCAGCAGCCTCATCAGGGGGCAGAATTATGGCTACACCTTC. Residues: CASSLIRGQNYGYTF.